In its sample, the clone carrying this T cell receptor beta chain was seen many times. The sample belongs to a study of blood T cells in healthy people across ages. The CDR3 spans 14 residues. Trimming left V 3 bases short and J 9 bases short, with 15 bases between. In germline, CDR1 is SGHTA, CDR2 FQGTGA. Combining a sample-barcoded 5' primer with a J-beta primer mix, a second PCR ran for roughly 6 to 12 cycles. Each CDR3 protein gets one entry after TCRdb re-called the 5' RACE reads with MiXCR. Of about 680,000 distinct CDR3 sequences in the sample, approximately 50% were seen once. This rearrangement joins TRBV7-3 to TRBJ2-1; TRBD2 might be the D (6 bases). Sequenced sample: blood. The origin of this receptor is a woman between 55 and 75 years old in good health. CDR3 in amino acids: CASSLGGELSEQFF. CDR3 sequence (DNA): TGTGCCAGCAGCTTGGGAGGTGAGCTGAGTGAGCAGTTCTTC.